This T cell receptor beta chain was identified in a study of T-cell reconstitution after alpha-beta-depleted transplantation in children. General observations from the study: Diversity and T-cell counts at one year after transplant derived mostly from new T cells. Expanded clones from the graft, numbering several hundred, reportedly supplied alpha-beta T cells about two months after transplant. TCRbeta diversity was high at day 60 in some patients (a result of surviving recipient T cells and thymic progenitors).

At least ten counts were recorded for this clonotype. The antigen is unknown. Trimming took 1 base from V and 3 from J, leaving 7 bases between them. This CDR3 spans 13 amino acids. The germline V gene encodes CDR1 SGHTA and CDR2 FQGNSA. Unique molecular identifiers were used in preparing the TCRbeta library. Via MiXCR, TCRdb re-called the PCR reads, giving one row per CDR3 protein. The repertoire consists of about 200,000 distinct CDR3 sequences, with 5.5% to 7% occurring once and the leading ten covering about 5.9%. The sequencing here drew on PBMCs, taken before TCRalphabeta/CD19-depleted stem cell transplant. The receptor was isolated from a boy younger than 10 with acute lymphoblastic leukemia, due to receive a stem cell transplant. V gene TRBV7-2 combines with J gene TRBJ2-7; D is undetermined. CDR3 sequence: CASSLGPDYEQYF. In nucleotides, the CDR3 is TGTGCCAGCAGCTTAGGCCCTGACTACGAGCAGTACTTC.